The 20 T cell receptor beta chains given below trace back to one sample, sequenced in a study of blood T cell repertoires in COVID-19. The protocol was immunoSEQ multiplex PCR, while the TCRdb copy is restricted to in-frame clones and leaves out a portion. This table holds approximately 110,000 clones, approximately 85% found once. What was sequenced was peripheral blood. Source of these receptors: a woman aged 55-69 years with COVID-19, enrolled during active disease.

The rearrangement links TRBV11-3 to TRBJ2-2; maybe TRBD2 (6 bases). This CDR3 is 16 amino acids long. Per germline, CDR1 SGHNT and CDR2 YENEEA. V lost 4 bases and J lost 6, with 18 bases in between. The CDR3 loop is CASSSWDFREAGELFF. The CDR3 region has the DNA TGTGCCAGCAGCTCCTGGGACTTTAGGGAGGCCGGGGAGCTGTTTTTT.

The rearrangement joins TRBV25-1 to TRBJ1-5; perhaps TRBD1 as D (6 bases). Germline-derived CDR1 and CDR2 are MGHDK and SYGVNS. Between the trimmed V and J ends, which lost 5 bases and 9 bases, there was a span of 17 bases. The CDR3 has 14 amino acids. DNA of the CDR3: TGTGCCAGCAGTAAGGGACAAGAGGGAACGCCCCAGCATTTT. Translated, it gives CASSKGQEGTPQHF.

The count of this clone is one. This chain connects TRBV6-5 to TRBJ2-5; 13 nucleotides line up with TRBD2. The CDR3 spans 15 residues. V dropped 7 bases and J dropped 5; count of bases not matched to a gene: 7. Germline CDR1 MNHEY, CDR2 SVGAGI. The CDR3 region is CASIKTSGGMETQYF. The DNA for the CDR3 is TGTGCCAGCATCAAGACTAGCGGGGGGATGGAGACCCAGTACTTC.

The gene calls are TRBV11-2 and TRBJ1-2, with D perhaps TRBD1 (6 bases). V was cut by 5 bases and J by 2 bases, with 21 bases left in between. The CDR3 covers 17 residues. Per the germline V gene, CDR1 is SGHAT and CDR2 is FQNNGV. The CDR3 sequence is CASSLGQSHNPNYGYTF. CDR3 coding DNA: TGTGCCAGCAGCCTAGGACAGTCCCATAACCCGAACTATGGCTACACCTTC.

The V and J genes are TRBV3-1 (or the pseudogene TRBV3-2) and TRBJ1-5; no clear D gene. There are 15 residues in the CDR3. Trimming left V 4 bases short and J 6 bases short, with 16 bases between. Germline V gene sequence: CDR1 LGHDT, CDR2 YNNKEL (reference sequence). The CDR3 reads CASSPGRSYVQPQHF. The CDR3 DNA reads TGTGCCAGCAGCCCCGGCAGGTCATATGTTCAGCCCCAGCATTTT.

The chain joins TRBV7-8 to TRBJ1-1; D gene unclear. Germline V lookup: CDR1 SGHVS, CDR2 FQNEAQ. V shed 1 base and J shed 1 base, with 10 bases lying between them. The CDR3 runs 15 residues. CDR3 DNA sequence: TGTGCCAGCAGCTTAGTTCACCTGCGGAACACTGAAGCTTTCTTT. Its protein product is CASSLVHLRNTEAFF.

V gene TRBV3-1 (or the pseudogene TRBV3-2) combines with J gene TRBJ1-4; TRBD1 agrees at 10 bases. CDR1 and CDR2 from the germline V gene are LGHDT and YNNKEL (reference sequence). J was trimmed by 8 bases and V by 5 bases; bases with no gene match: 8. The CDR3 runs to 15 residues. The CDR3 sequence: CASSNRDRGGEKLFF. DNA of the CDR3: TGTGCCAGCAGCAACCGGGACAGGGGAGGGGAAAAACTGTTTTTT.

The chain has TRBV19 and TRBJ1-4; 8 bases agree with TRBD1. This CDR3 is built from 14 residues. Trimming at V came to 7 bases and at J to 8 bases, leaving 9 bases not matched to a gene. Germline CDR1 is LNHDA and CDR2 is SQIVND (reference sequence). CDR3 nucleotide sequence: TGTGCCAGTACCCCGGTCAGGGGGCGAGAAAAACTGTTTTTT. Translation gives CASTPVRGREKLFF. The full variable domain, completed using reference TRBV19 and TRBJ1-4, is DGGITQSPKYLFRKEGQNVTLSCEQNLNHDAMYWYRQDPGQGLRLIYYSQIVNDFQKGDIAEGYSVSREKKESFPLTVTSAQKNPTAFYLCASTPVRGREKLFFGSGTQLSVL.

CDR3 sequence: CASSLQGGRTLNTEAFF. CDR3 nucleotide sequence: TGTGCCAGCAGCCTACAGGGGGGCCGAACTTTGAACACTGAAGCTTTCTTT. V and J are TRBV7-6 and TRBJ1-1; 8 nucleotides match TRBD1. The length of the CDR3 is 17 residues. Germline V CDR1 and CDR2: SGHVS, FNYEAQ. The trim removed 5 bases at V and 0 bases at J, leaving 11 bases unmatched.

The chain is built from TRBV20-1 and TRBJ2-1; unclear D gene. V gave up 1 base and J gave up 7 bases, with 2 bases separating them. Per germline, CDR1 DFQATT and CDR2 SNEGSKA (reference sequence). This CDR3 has 10 amino acids. The CDR3 sequence is CSARANEQFF. The CDR3 nucleotides are TGCAGTGCTAGAGCGAATGAGCAGTTCTTC.

The chain combines TRBV6-5 with TRBJ2-1; 7 bases align to TRBD1. The CDR3 has 15 residues. Germline V gene sequence: CDR1 MNHEY, CDR2 SVGAGI. J gave up 7 bases and V 6 bases, and 12 bases lay outside the gene matches. CDR3 nucleotide sequence: TGTGCCAGCAGCTCCCTGACAGGGTTCGGAAATGAGCAGTTCTTC. Its translation is CASSSLTGFGNEQFF.

The chain recombines TRBV7-2 with TRBJ2-1; 9 bases map to TRBD2. J lost 8 bases, V lost 6 bases, and 11 bases had no gene match. There are 15 residues in the CDR3. Germline V CDR1 and CDR2: SGHTA, FQGNSA. Written as DNA, the CDR3 is TGTGCCAGCAGGGTGGCCGGGACTAGCTTCGATGAGCAGTTCTTC. This sequence encodes CASRVAGTSFDEQFF.

The V and J genes are TRBV5-1 and TRBJ1-6; TRBD1 matches at 8 bases. Per germline, CDR1 SGHRS and CDR2 YFSETQ. V lost 3 bases and J lost 8; bases outside the gene matches: 4. This CDR3 spans 14 amino acids. The CDR3 DNA is TGCGCCAGCAGCTCGGACAGGGAGGATTCACCCCTCCACTTT. Amino acids: CASSSDREDSPLHF. The full variable domain, its missing parts supplied by reference TRBV5-1 and TRBJ1-6, is KAGVTQTPRYLIKTRGQQVTLSCSPISGHRSVSWYQQTPGQGLQFLFEYFSETQRNKGNFPGRFSGRQFSNSRSEMNVSTLELGDSALYLCASSSDREDSPLHFGNGTRLTVT.

The genes are TRBV3-1 (or the pseudogene TRBV3-2) and TRBJ1-3; D may be TRBD1 (5 bases). This CDR3 contains 15 residues. The ends were cut back, 0 bases at V and 1 base at J, with 7 bases in the middle. CDR1 LGHDT and CDR2 YNNKEL come from the germline V gene (reference sequence). DNA for the CDR3: TGTGCCAGCAGCCAAGAGGGGGGTTCTGGAAACACCATATATTTT. Protein sequence: CASSQEGGSGNTIYF.

The chain recombines TRBV7-7 with TRBJ2-1; 7 bases agree with TRBD1. Trimming removed 5 bases from V and 3 bases from J; junction bases left unmatched: 7. CDR1 is SSHAT, CDR2 FNYEAQ, per germline (reference sequence). There are 15 residues in the CDR3. This CDR3 is CASSDTGAIYNEQFF. The CDR3 region has the DNA TGTGCCAGCAGCGATACAGGGGCGATCTACAATGAGCAGTTCTTC.

This chain links TRBV7-8 with TRBJ2-5; maybe TRBD2 (6 bases). V dropped 2 bases and J dropped 5 bases, with 12 bases sitting between them. The length of the CDR3 is 14 residues. Germline CDR1 SGHVS, CDR2 FQNEAQ. Here the CDR3 reads CASSLSGGAETQYF. The CDR3 DNA follows: TGTGCCAGCAGCTTATCGGGCGGGGCCGAGACCCAGTACTTC.

The V call is TRBV6-7, the J call TRBJ1-2, with TRBD1 identical over 8 bases. TRBV6-7 is an ORF, with its function uncertain. Trimming took 2 bases from V and 5 from J; bases not matched to a gene: 16. The CDR3 spans 18 residues. The CDR3 DNA sequence: TGTGCCAGCAGTTACCCTCAGCTTGCTGACAGGGGTGAGTATGGCTACACCTTC. Translating gives CASSYPQLADRGEYGYTF.

The V call is TRBV4-2, the J call TRBJ2-7; 11 bases fit TRBD2. V was clipped by 4 bases and J by 4 bases; unmatched bases: 6. The CDR3 covers 15 residues. Germline V lookup: CDR1 LGHNA, CDR2 YNFKEQ. The DNA for the CDR3 is TGTGCCAGCAGCCCAGGGACTAGCGGTTCGTACGAGCAGTACTTC. Translating it yields CASSPGTSGSYEQYF.

This chain connects TRBV6-2 or TRBV6-3 to TRBJ1-1, with D possibly being TRBD1 (5 bases). V lost 6 bases, J lost 7 bases, and 21 bases lay in between. Germline loops: CDR1 MNHEY, CDR2 SVGEGT. The CDR3 runs to 15 residues. In DNA, the CDR3 is TGTGCCAGCAGCAACCCACGGCAGGGAATGATTGAAGCTTTCTTT. This translates into CASSNPRQGMIEAFF.

V and J are TRBV6-6 and TRBJ1-4, with D possibly TRBD1 on 5 matching bases. V gave up 7 bases and J gave up 8 bases, with 17 bases separating them. CDR3 length: 14 residues. Germline V CDR1 and CDR2: MNHNY, SVGAGI (reference sequence). The CDR3 DNA reads TGTGCCAGCAAAGGGGTAACACTTCGGGAAAAACTGTTTTTT. Amino acids: CASKGVTLREKLFF.